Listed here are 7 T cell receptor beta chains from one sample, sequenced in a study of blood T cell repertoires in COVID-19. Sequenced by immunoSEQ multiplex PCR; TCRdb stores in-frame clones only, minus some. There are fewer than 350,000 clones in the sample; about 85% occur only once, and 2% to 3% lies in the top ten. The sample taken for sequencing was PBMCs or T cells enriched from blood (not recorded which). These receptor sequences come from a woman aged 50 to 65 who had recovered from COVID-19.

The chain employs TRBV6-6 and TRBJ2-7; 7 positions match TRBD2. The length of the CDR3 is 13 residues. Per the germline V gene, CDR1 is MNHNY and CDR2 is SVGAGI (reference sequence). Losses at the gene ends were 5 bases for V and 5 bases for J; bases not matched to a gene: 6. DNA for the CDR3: TGTGCCAGCAGTCGGACTAGTTTCCACGAGCAGTACTTC. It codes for CASSRTSFHEQYF.

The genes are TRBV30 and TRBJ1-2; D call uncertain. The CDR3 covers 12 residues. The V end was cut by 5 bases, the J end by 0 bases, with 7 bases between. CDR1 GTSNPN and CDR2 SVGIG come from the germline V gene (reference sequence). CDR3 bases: TGTGCCTGGGGATTATCTAACTATGGCTACACCTTC. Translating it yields CAWGLSNYGYTF. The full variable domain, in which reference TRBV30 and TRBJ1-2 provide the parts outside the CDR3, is SQTIHQWPATLVQPVGSPLSLECTVEGTSNPNLYWYRQAAGRGLQLLFYSVGIGQISSEVPQNLSASRPQDRQFILSSKKLLLSDSGFYLCAWGLSNYGYTFGSGTRLTVV.

The CDR3 DNA reads as TGTGCCTGGGAAGAGACAGGGAACACCGGGGAGCTGTTTTTT. Its translation is CAWEETGNTGELFF. The rearrangement links TRBV30 to TRBJ2-2; the D gene is possibly TRBD1 (6 bases). Trimming left V 5 bases short and J 1 base short, with 11 bases between. In germline, CDR1 is GTSNPN, CDR2 SVGIG (reference sequence). The CDR3 totals 14 residues.

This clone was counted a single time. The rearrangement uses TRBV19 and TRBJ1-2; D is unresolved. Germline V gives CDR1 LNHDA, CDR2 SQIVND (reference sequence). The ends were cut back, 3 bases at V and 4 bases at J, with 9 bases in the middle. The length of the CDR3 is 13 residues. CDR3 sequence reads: CASSMAAGYGYTF. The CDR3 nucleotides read TGTGCCAGTAGTATGGCAGCGGGCTATGGCTACACCTTC.

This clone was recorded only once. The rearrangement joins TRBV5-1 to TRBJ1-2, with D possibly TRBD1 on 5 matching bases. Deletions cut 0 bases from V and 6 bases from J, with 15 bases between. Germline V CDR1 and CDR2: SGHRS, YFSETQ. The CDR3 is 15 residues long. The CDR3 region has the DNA TGCGCCAGCAGCTTGGGTTGGGGGACTGCTGATGGCTACACCTTC. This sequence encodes CASSLGWGTADGYTF.

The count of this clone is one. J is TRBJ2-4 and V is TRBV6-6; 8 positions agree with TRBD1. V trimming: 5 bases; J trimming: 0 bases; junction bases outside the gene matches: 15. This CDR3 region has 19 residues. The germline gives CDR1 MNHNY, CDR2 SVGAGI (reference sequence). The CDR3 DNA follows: TGTGCCAGCAGTCCCCGGGACAGGCGTTATTCCCTAGCCAAAAACATTCAGTACTTC. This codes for CASSPRDRRYSLAKNIQYF.

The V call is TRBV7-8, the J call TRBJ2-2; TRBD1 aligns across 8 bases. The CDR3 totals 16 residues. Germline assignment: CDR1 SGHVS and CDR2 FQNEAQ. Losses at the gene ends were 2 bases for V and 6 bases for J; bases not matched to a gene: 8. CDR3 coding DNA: TGTGCCAGCAGCTTAAGCGTCAGGGGGCAATCCGGGGAGCTGTTTTTT. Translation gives CASSLSVRGQSGELFF. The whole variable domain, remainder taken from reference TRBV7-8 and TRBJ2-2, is GAGVSQSPRYKVAKRGQDVALRCDPISGHVSLFWYQQALGQGPEFLTYFQNEAQLDKSGLPSDRFFAERPEGSVSTLKIQRTQQEDSAVYLCASSLSVRGQSGELFFGEGSRLTVL.